The present T cell receptor (beta chain) was sequenced within a study of T cell repertoires in MIS-A myocarditis (dated by TCRdb to between 2022 and 2023). Concerning this clone: This receptor's antigen is unknown. No base-level quality is on record; no much larger clone is a single base apart.

The QIAamp DNA FFPE kit was used to extract genomic DNA from formalin-fixed paraffin-embedded autopsy tissue. From a lookup of the germline V gene (reference sequence), CDR1 and CDR2 are SEHNR and FQNEAQ. The CDR3, from cysteine to phenylalanine, totals 14 residues. Only the CDR3 part of the read is kept: 42 bases, read in frame from the first base. The trim is 2 bases for V and 2 bases for J, with a gap of 10 bases between the germline ends. TCRbeta CDR3 regions were amplified by the immunoSEQ bias-controlled multiplex PCR and were subjected to high-throughput sequencing. Per the source publication's procedure: The immunoSEQ vendor pipeline collapsed and filtered the CDR3 sequences so that the abundance and frequency of each unique TCRbeta CDR3 could be quantified. Using a 90% global sequence identity threshold, CD-HIT clustered dominant CDR3 amino acid sequences together with SARS-CoV-2-specific ImmuneCODE TCRbeta sequences. Clones were classed as hyperexpanded at frequencies of 0.1 to 1 and as large at frequencies of 0.01 to 0.1. The CDR3 amino acid sequences and the V and J gene assignments of the dominant clones were confirmed with MiXCR. The R stringdist package was used to compute Levenshtein distances between the patient clonotypes and the ImmuneCODE hits. Here the immuneACCESS table is served through TCRdb, limited to in-frame sequences with V and J called. Missing clones are a known gap in these copies; in checked studies unresolved V genes cover under half, and the rest lacks a known reason. V and J calls and clone size are as listed in that table; D and trimming were resolved from the DNA. The sample table records 15,000 or so clones; roughly 81% of these occur just once. The ten top clones hold around 59% of the sample.

The V and J segments used are TRBV7-9 and TRBJ2-7; too little of a D gene remains to name it. Material for sequencing was left ventricle heart tissue obtained at autopsy. The cell subset or site label here, explained by the study, means: cardiac tissue sample (left or right ventricle, interventricular septum, or pericardium). This clonotype was sampled from a man between 18 and 29 years old with fulminant myocarditis from multisystem inflammatory syndrome in adults (MIS-A) after COVID-19. The nucleotide sequence is given as TGTGCCAGCAGCTTAACGCACGGAACCTACGAGCAGTACTTC. Translated, this gives CASSLTHGTYEQYF.